Listed below are T cell receptor beta chains from one sample, sequenced in a study of regulatory T cells in long-lasting Graves disease. TCRdb processed the multiplex PCR reads anew with MiXCR; each CDR3 protein has one entry. Among approximately 540,000 distinct CDR3 sequences listed, approximately 12% were seen once. These data were also filed under a second study, of T cells in Graves' hyperthyroidism and ophthalmopathy.

Here the sequenced sample was peripheral blood mononuclear cells (PBMCs), taken at new diagnosis, from a patient treated with antithyroid drugs. The receptors originated from a woman in her 30s with Graves disease. Both conserved end residues are part of each CDR3. The D gene is left open where the match is weak. Clone size is not always given. Where it is, it says once, few, many or a class for expanded clones.

D gene	J gene	clone size	V gene	CDR3 protein	CDR3 DNA
NA	TRBJ1-4	many	TRBV18	CASSQQATNEKLFF	TGTGCCAGCTCACAACAGGCAACTAATGAAAAACTGTTTTTT
NA	TRBJ2-7	many	TRBV28	CASRVDRDIPYEQYF	TGTGCCAGCAGAGTAGACCGGGACATACCCTACGAGCAGTACTTC
TRBD1	TRBJ1-2	many	TRBV15	CATSLQTGTDGYTF	TGTGCCACCAGCCTCCAGACCGGGACAGACGGCTACACCTTC
NA	TRBJ1-2	many	TRBV4-1	CASSHRDYGYTF	TGCGCCAGCAGCCACAGGGACTATGGCTACACCTTC
NA	TRBJ2-3	NA	TRBV2	CASSVGLAHSTDTQYF	TGTGCCAGCAGTGTGGGGCTAGCCCATAGCACAGATACGCAGTATTTT
TRBD2	TRBJ2-1	NA	TRBV20-1	CSAGPYGTSGSRYEQLF	TGCAGTGCTGGACCCTACGGGACTAGCGGGAGTAGGTATGAGCAGCTCTTC
NA	TRBJ2-5	many	TRBV2	CASSVGPGGYF	TGTGCCAGCAGTGTCGGGCCAGGTGGATACTTC
NA	TRBJ2-5	NA	TRBV6-1	CASRIQGGGETQYF	TGTGCCAGCAGAATACAGGGTGGAGGGGAGACCCAGTACTTC
NA	TRBJ1-2	few	TRBV20-1	CSARVRVDGYTF	TGCAGTGCTAGAGTCCGGGTGGATGGCTACACCTTC
TRBD1	TRBJ2-2	few	TRBV20-1	CSARQGARFTGELFF	TGCAGTGCTCGACAGGGGGCGCGGTTCACCGGGGAGCTGTTTTTT
NA	TRBJ2-1	many	TRBV18	CASSPSTGNEQFF	TGTGCCAGCTCACCATCTACGGGCAATGAGCAGTTCTTC
NA	TRBJ1-2	NA	TRBV3-1	CASSAGATNYGYTF	TGTGCCAGCAGCGCCGGGGCGACTAACTATGGCTACACCTTC
TRBD1	TRBJ2-5	few	TRBV19	CASSIQGAVETQYF	TGTGCCAGTAGTATCCAGGGGGCTGTAGAGACCCAGTACTTC
NA	TRBJ1-1	few	TRBV4-3	CASSQEGARTEAFF	TGCGCCAGCAGCCAAGAGGGGGCACGAACTGAAGCTTTCTTT
NA	TRBJ1-2	many	TRBV3-1	CASSQEWASDYGYTF	TGTGCCAGCAGCCAAGAGTGGGCCTCCGACTATGGCTACACCTTC
NA	TRBJ1-4	many	TRBV11-2	CASSSVGVREKLFF	TGTGCCAGCAGCAGCGTGGGGGTTCGGGAAAAACTGTTTTTT
NA	TRBJ2-4	many	TRBV30	CAWKNGGIQYF	TGTGCCTGGAAAAATGGCGGTATTCAGTACTTC
TRBD1	TRBJ2-3	few	TRBV5-1	CASTLTGNGADTQYF	TGCGCCAGCACCCTGACAGGGAACGGAGCAGATACGCAGTATTTT
TRBD1	TRBJ2-7	many	TRBV28	CASSFLRGQADEQYF	TGTGCCAGCAGTTTTCTTCGTGGACAGGCGGACGAGCAGTACTTC
NA	TRBJ2-7	NA	TRBV28	CASTSNRVSYEQYF	TGTGCCAGCACCAGCAACAGGGTCTCCTACGAGCAGTACTTC
NA	TRBJ2-7	NA	TRBV27	CASSLRGEFQQYF	TGTGCCAGCAGTTTACGGGGAGAGTTTCAGCAGTACTTC
TRBD2	TRBJ2-3	few	TRBV14	CASSDGGTSRHF	TGTGCCAGCAGCGACGGGGGGACTAGCCGACATTTT
TRBD2	TRBJ2-7	many	TRBV3-1	CASSQGRERLGHEQYF	TGTGCCAGCAGCCAAGGGCGGGAGAGGTTGGGCCACGAGCAGTACTTC
NA	TRBJ2-2	few	TRBV19	CASKKLDVTGELFF	TGTGCCAGTAAGAAGCTGGACGTCACCGGGGAGCTGTTTTTT
NA	TRBJ1-2	NA	TRBV19	CASSIDSFNGYTF	TGTGCCAGTAGTATCGACAGTTTCAATGGCTACACCTTC
NA	TRBJ1-6	many	TRBV20-1	CSARDRGPNSPLHF	TGCAGTGCTAGAGACCGCGGTCCCAATTCACCCCTCCACTTT
NA	TRBJ2-3	many	TRBV27	CASSLSRARDTQYF	TGTGCCAGCAGTTTATCTCGAGCGAGAGATACGCAGTATTTT
NA	TRBJ2-5	NA	TRBV29-1	CSVEDAGETQYF	TGCAGCGTTGAAGACGCGGGGGAGACCCAGTACTTC
NA	TRBJ2-7	many	TRBV20-1	CSARGYHRAYEQYF	TGCAGTGCTAGAGGGTACCACAGAGCCTACGAGCAGTACTTC
NA	TRBJ1-5	many	TRBV28	CASSFRTDSNQPQHF	TGTGCCAGCAGTTTTCGAACCGATAGCAATCAGCCCCAGCATTTT
NA	TRBJ2-5	many	TRBV2	CASSEGFSRETQYF	TGTGCCAGCAGTGAAGGGTTCTCGAGGGAGACCCAGTACTTC
NA	TRBJ2-3	many	TRBV27	CASSLGQGIDTQYF	TGTGCCAGCAGTTTAGGGCAGGGCATAGATACGCAGTATTTT
NA	TRBJ2-7	many	TRBV10-3	CAISESVEGTYEQYF	TGTGCCATCAGTGAGTCGGTAGAGGGGACCTACGAGCAGTACTTC
NA	TRBJ2-2	many	TRBV15	CATSRVEGNTGELFF	TGTGCCACCAGCAGAGTCGAGGGGAATACCGGGGAGCTGTTTTTT
NA	TRBJ2-7	NA	TRBV6-5	CASSSTTLYEQYF	TGTGCCAGCAGTTCGACTACTCTATACGAGCAGTACTTC
NA	TRBJ2-3	few	TRBV18	CASSIMAARTDTQYF	TGTGCCAGCTCAATTATGGCAGCCCGCACAGATACGCAGTATTTT
TRBD2	TRBJ2-2	NA	TRBV20-1	CSAETSGRGELFF	TGCAGTGCCGAGACTAGCGGTAGGGGGGAGCTGTTTTTT
NA	TRBJ2-7	many	TRBV2	CASSEMAPYTSSYEQYF	TGTGCCAGCAGTGAGATGGCGCCTTACACGAGCTCCTACGAGCAGTACTTC
TRBD1	TRBJ1-1	NA	TRBV11-2	CASSLGSGQGEAFF	TGTGCCAGCAGCTTAGGATCGGGACAGGGGGAAGCTTTCTTT
TRBD2	TRBJ2-1	few	TRBV6-5	CASSYGRGLVRYNEQFF	TGTGCCAGCAGTTACGGAAGGGGACTAGTGAGGTACAATGAGCAGTTCTTC
TRBD1	TRBJ1-6	many	TRBV11-2	CASSLPGQGRSPLHF	TGTGCCAGCAGCTTACCGGGACAGGGACGTTCACCCCTCCACTTT
NA	TRBJ2-7	many	TRBV2	CASSEASRRGYEQYF	TGTGCCAGCAGTGAAGCATCGCGCCGAGGGTATGAGCAGTACTTC
TRBD1	TRBJ2-1	many	TRBV11-2	CASSLEPLTGVTPLAQFF	TGTGCCAGCAGCTTAGAACCCCTGACAGGGGTGACTCCCCTCGCTCAGTTCTTC
TRBD1	TRBJ2-1	many	TRBV5-4	CASSPWQGAYNEQFF	TGTGCCAGCAGCCCCTGGCAGGGGGCCTACAATGAGCAGTTCTTC
NA	TRBJ1-4	NA	TRBV19	CASRMGATNEKLFF	TGTGCCAGCCGGATGGGGGCGACTAATGAAAAACTGTTTTTT
NA	TRBJ2-7	many	TRBV7-2	CASSFGTRGSSYEQYF	TGTGCCAGCAGCTTTGGTACGAGGGGAAGCTCCTACGAGCAGTACTTC
TRBD2	TRBJ2-1	many	TRBV27	CASSRGRDEQFF	TGTGCCAGCAGCCGGGGGAGGGATGAGCAGTTCTTC
NA	TRBJ1-6	many	TRBV3-1	CASSQLQTSSSPLHF	TGTGCCAGCAGCCAACTCCAGACCTCGAGTTCACCCCTCCACTTT
NA	TRBJ1-1	few	TRBV30	CAWSSRWGAFF	TGTGCCTGGAGTTCCAGGTGGGGGGCTTTCTTT
TRBD1	TRBJ2-1	many	TRBV5-1	CASRQPLDRDSQFF	TGCGCCAGCAGACAACCCCTGGACAGGGACTCGCAGTTCTTC
TRBD1	TRBJ2-3	many	TRBV6-2/TRBV6-3	CAGGEGGEPSHRTDTQYF	TGTGCCGGTGGTGAAGGGGGCGAGCCGAGTCATCGCACAGATACGCAGTATTTT
NA	TRBJ1-5	NA	TRBV7-2	CASSTGQIRQPQHF	TGTGCCAGCAGTACAGGGCAAATCCGTCAGCCCCAGCATTTT
TRBD1	TRBJ1-5	many	TRBV27	CASSSQGANQPQHF	TGTGCCAGCAGTTCTCAGGGGGCGAATCAGCCCCAGCATTTT
TRBD1	TRBJ2-3	many	TRBV20-1	CSARALGQSLPTQYF	TGCAGTGCTAGAGCCTTGGGACAGAGTCTGCCAACGCAGTATTTT
TRBD1	TRBJ2-5	many	TRBV7-9	CASSPGQGQETQYF	TGTGCCAGCAGCCCAGGACAGGGACAAGAGACCCAGTACTTC
NA	TRBJ2-3	many	TRBV11-2	CASSLDHPTWGTDTQYF	TGTGCCAGCAGCTTAGACCATCCTACTTGGGGCACAGATACGCAGTATTTT